The clone carrying this TCR beta chain has a handful of counts. The length of the CDR3 is 14 residues. The V gene lost 6 bases and the J gene lost 4 bases, with 15 bases spanning the gap. Germline V gene data show CDR1 as MDHEN and CDR2 as SYDVKM. This specimen comes from a study of blood T cells in healthy people across ages. The authors ran a second PCR of 7 to 11 cycles using a sample-barcoded 5' primer and a J-beta primer mix. Template switching added a 12-random-nucleotide identifier to every cDNA molecule. TCRdb independently ran MiXCR on the 5' RACE reads; one entry per CDR3 protein. The sample lists just over 1 million distinct CDR3 sequences, 40% to 50% occurring once. Donor samples were obtained from healthy Caucasian individuals from Russia, aged about 6 to 100.

The chain is built from TRBV28 and TRBJ1-1, with a tentative D call TRBD1 (6 bases). This sequence originates from a woman aged 60 to 75 in good health. The sample consisted of blood. Here the CDR3 DNA reads TGTGCCAGCAGCCTTGGGGGGCGCGGCACTGAAGCTTTCTTT. Encoded protein: CASSLGGRGTEAFF. Combining the CDR3 with reference TRBV28 and TRBJ1-1 gives the whole variable domain DVKVTQSSRYLVKRTGEKVFLECVQDMDHENMFWYRQDPGLGLRLIYFSYDVKMKEKGDIPEGYSVSREKKERFSLILESASTNQTSMYLCASSLGGRGTEAFFGQGTRLTVV.